Shown below are 31 T cell receptor beta chains from a single sample sequenced in a study of Ad26.COV2.S vaccination and SARS-CoV-2 variants. As to treatment: 15 to 20 received Ad26.COV2.S at low or high dose, single or two shots; 5 received placebo; per-sample allocation not given. Sample collection was performed on day 63 after the first vaccine or placebo injection. Sequenced by immunoSEQ multiplex PCR; TCRdb stores in-frame clones only, minus some. The sample includes around 250,000 clones, approximately 90% of them seen just once. Here the sequenced sample was peripheral blood, taken in a trial of Ad26.COV2.S vaccine versus placebo. The origin of the receptors is a person aged 18-65 years who received the Ad26.COV2.S COVID-19 vaccine or a placebo.

J is TRBJ2-5 and V is TRBV4-3; TRBD2 matches 12 bases. The CDR3 extends over 17 amino acids. J was trimmed by 8 bases and V by 0 bases; bases with no gene match: 10. Germline V gives CDR1 LGHNA, CDR2 YSLEER. CDR3 amino acids: CASSQETSGGPAKTQYF. CDR3 bases: TGCGCCAGCAGCCAAGAGACTAGCGGGGGCCCCGCGAAAACCCAGTACTTC.

The chain carries TRBV7-9 and TRBJ1-2; D is unresolved. V was trimmed by 1 base and J by 4 bases, leaving 7 bases between them. CDR3 length equals 13 residues. Germline V CDR1 and CDR2: SEHNR, FQNEAQ (reference sequence). The CDR3 DNA reads as TGTGCCAGCAGCTTAGACGGGAGCTATGGCTACACCTTC. It encodes CASSLDGSYGYTF.

This chain links TRBV19 with TRBJ2-5, with 8 bases aligning to TRBD2. From germline, CDR1 is LNHDA and CDR2 SQIVND (reference sequence). This CDR3 is 13 amino acids long. V shed 3 bases and J 5 bases; nucleotides not matched to a gene: 2. The CDR3 sequence: CASSIGGGETQYF. CDR3 DNA sequence: TGTGCCAGTAGTATCGGGGGGGGCGAGACCCAGTACTTC. The full variable domain, completed using reference TRBV19 and TRBJ2-5, is DGGITQSPKYLFRKEGQNVTLSCEQNLNHDAMYWYRQDPGQGLRLIYYSQIVNDFQKGDIAEGYSVSREKKESFPLTVTSAQKNPTAFYLCASSIGGGETQYFGPGTRLLVL.

The chain has TRBV6-2 or TRBV6-3 and TRBJ1-3, with 10 nucleotides matching TRBD1. Trimming cost V 5 bases and J 0 bases; bases outside gene matches: 10. The CDR3 is 18 residues long. CDR1 and CDR2 (germline): MNHEY, SVGEGT. DNA for the CDR3: TGTGCCAGCAGTCCAACCCGACAGGGGGCCTTCTCTGGAAACACCATATATTTT. Translated: CASSPTRQGAFSGNTIYF.

The CDR3 here is CASSFVQGNKKLFF. CDR3 DNA sequence: TGTGCCAGCAGCTTTGTACAGGGGAATAAAAAACTGTTTTTT. The chain carries TRBV7-2 and TRBJ1-4, with 7 positions matching TRBD1. From germline, CDR1 is SGHTA and CDR2 FQGNSA. The CDR3 is made up of 14 amino acids. With 3 bases clipped from V and 9 bases from J, the junction kept 7 bases outside the gene matches.

The chain uses TRBV4-1 and TRBJ1-2; TRBD1 might be the D (5 bases). Trimming left V 0 bases short and J 7 bases short, with 24 bases between. CDR1 and CDR2 from the germline V gene are MGHRA and YSYEKL. The CDR3 spans 18 residues. The CDR3, as DNA: TGCGCCAGCAGCCAAGACCTCCGGGGCGGTCTAACGCTAACTGGCTACACCTTC. This sequence encodes CASSQDLRGGLTLTGYTF.

V and J are TRBV9 and TRBJ1-2; 9 nucleotides agree with TRBD1. Trimming at V came to 3 bases and at J to 4 bases, leaving 7 bases not matched to a gene. The CDR3 has 15 residues. Germline-derived CDR1 and CDR2 are SGDLS and YYNGEE. CDR3 bases: TGTGCCAGCAGCGAGGGGGGGACAGGGAGCTATGGCTACACCTTC. It codes for CASSEGGTGSYGYTF.

The V call is TRBV6-5, the J call TRBJ2-7; TRBD1 or TRBD2 may be the D gene (5 bases each). Germline CDR1 is MNHEY and CDR2 is SVGAGI. The CDR3 is made up of 15 amino acids. V was pared by 6 bases and J by 0 bases, with 15 bases between. The CDR3 loop is CASRSSTGTSYEQYF. The CDR3, as DNA: TGTGCCAGCAGGAGCTCGACGGGGACCTCCTACGAGCAGTACTTC.

This clone was observed once. The chain uses TRBV2 and TRBJ1-2; 7 bases are shared with TRBD1. Germline V gene data show CDR1 as SNHLY and CDR2 as FYNNEI. The trim removed 6 bases at V and 7 bases at J, leaving 8 bases unmatched. This CDR3 is built from 13 residues. CDR3 amino acids: CASRNDREGGYTF. The CDR3 coding sequence is TGTGCCAGCAGGAACGACAGGGAAGGTGGCTACACCTTC.

The sample holds a few counts of this clone. This chain joins TRBV19 and TRBJ1-2; D is ambiguous. Germline V gene lookup returns CDR1 LNHDA and CDR2 SQIVND (reference sequence). The CDR3 loop spans 16 amino acids. V was trimmed by 1 base and J by 4 bases, leaving 16 bases between them. The CDR3 sequence: CASSIGSLHLGYGYTF. CDR3 sequence (DNA): TGTGCCAGTAGTATAGGGAGCCTCCACCTAGGCTATGGCTACACCTTC.

This clone came up a few times. The CDR3 bases are TGTGCCTGGAGTCCTAGGTGGGTCACTGAAGCTTTCTTT. Translating it yields CAWSPRWVTEAFF. The chain joins TRBV30 to TRBJ1-1; no clear D. Germline CDR1 and CDR2: GTSNPN and SVGIG (reference sequence). CDR3 size: 13 residues. V lost 2 bases and J lost 4, with 11 bases in between.

The chain couples TRBV25-1 to TRBJ1-3, with D perhaps matching TRBD1 (6 bases). Germline V lookup: CDR1 MGHDK, CDR2 SYGVNS. The CDR3 is made up of 15 amino acids. V was shortened by 8 bases and J by 6 bases, with 20 bases between the two germline ends. CDR3 amino acids: CASSEPGGWENTIYF. The CDR3 bases are TGTGCCAGCTCCGAGCCGGGGGGCTGGGAAAACACCATATATTTT. Using reference TRBV25-1 and TRBJ1-3 for the parts outside the CDR3, the full variable domain is EADIYQTPRYLVIGTGKKITLECSQTMGHDKMYWYQQDPGMELHLIHYSYGVNSTEKGDLSSESTVSRIRTEHFPLTLESARPSHTSQYLCASSEPGGWENTIYFGEGSWLTVV.

This sequence joins TRBV7-3 and TRBJ2-5, with TRBD1 matching over 7 bases. The trim removed 1 base at V and 0 bases at J, leaving 2 bases unmatched. Germline CDR1 and CDR2: SGHTA and FQGTGA. The CDR3 is 15 amino acids. The CDR3 protein is CASSLNRGNQETQYF. CDR3 in DNA: TGTGCCAGCAGCTTAAACAGGGGAAACCAAGAGACCCAGTACTTC.

The V call is TRBV4-3, the J call TRBJ1-5, with TRBD1 as a possible D gene (5 bases). CDR1 is LGHNA and CDR2 is YSLEER in the germline V gene. This CDR3 region has 17 residues. Trimming removed 4 bases from V and 3 bases from J, with 19 bases in between. CDR3 in DNA: TGCGCCAGCAGCCCCAGGGCCCTTCGACAGCCCAATCAGCCCCAGCATTTT. Protein product: CASSPRALRQPNQPQHF.

Remarks on this clone: Within the sample, other DNA sequences also encode this same CDR3. The V and J genes are TRBV9 and TRBJ2-5, with 7 positions matching TRBD1. V lost 2 bases, J lost 1 base, and 2 bases stayed unmatched. The CDR3 has 14 residues. Per germline, CDR1 SGDLS and CDR2 YYNGEE. For the CDR3, the DNA is TGTGCCAGCAGCGTCGGGACAGTCCAAGAGACCCAGTACTTC. It codes for CASSVGTVQETQYF. Full variable domain (remainder filled in from reference TRBV9 and TRBJ2-5): DSGVTQTPKHLITATGQRVTLRCSPRSGDLSVYWYQQSLDQGLQFLIQYYNGEERAKGNILERFSAQQFPDLHSELNLSSLELGDSALYFCASSVGTVQETQYFGPGTRLLVL.

The rearrangement uses TRBV9 and TRBJ1-3; D possibly corresponds to TRBD1 (5 bases). The CDR3 runs to 15 residues. The germline CDR1 and CDR2 sequences are SGDLS and YYNGEE. The germline V and J ends were trimmed by 4 bases and 0 bases, with 11 bases remaining between them. The CDR3 spells CASSTSGVSGNTIYF. The CDR3 nucleotides read TGTGCCAGCAGCACCTCGGGGGTCTCTGGAAACACCATATATTTT.

The count of this clone is one. The chain couples TRBV2 to TRBJ2-4, with 8 nucleotides matching TRBD1. There are 13 residues in the CDR3. Germline trimming cut 8 bases from V and 5 bases from J; bases unmatched to any gene: 5. CDR1 is SNHLY, CDR2 FYNNEI, per germline. CDR3 nucleotide sequence: TGTGCCAGCGTAGGACAGGGCGAAAACATTCAGTACTTC. Its translation is CASVGQGENIQYF. The whole variable domain, filled in from reference TRBV2 and TRBJ2-4, reads EPEVTQTPSHQVTQMGQEVILRCVPISNHLYFYWYRQILGQKVEFLVSFYNNEISEKSEIFDDQFSVERPDGSNFTLKIRSTKLEDSAMYFCASVGQGENIQYFGAGTRLSVL.

The chain links TRBV6-2 or TRBV6-3 to TRBJ2-7; 9 bases line up with TRBD1. The CDR3 runs to 14 residues. Germline V lookup: CDR1 MNHEY, CDR2 SVGEGT. The V segment lost 2 bases and the J segment 5 bases; nucleotides outside the gene matches: 4. CDR3 DNA: TGTGCCAGCAGTTACCCAGGGACAGGGAACGAGCAGTACGTC. Its translation is CASSYPGTGNEQYV.

Notes on this clone: The same CDR3 is also encoded by other DNA sequences in this sample. The chain links TRBV19 to TRBJ1-2; D might be TRBD1 (5 bases). The germline gives CDR1 LNHDA, CDR2 SQIVND (reference sequence). The CDR3 sequence is 13 residues long. Between the trimmed V and J ends, which lost 3 bases and 4 bases, there was a span of 9 bases. CDR3 nucleotide sequence: TGTGCCAGTAGTATCGGAGGGGCCTATGGCTACACCTTC. Translated: CASSIGGAYGYTF.

This chain uses TRBV28 with TRBJ1-2; no definite D call. The germline CDR1 and CDR2 sequences are MDHEN and SYDVKM. V was cut by 4 bases and J by 3 bases, with 15 bases left in between. The CDR3 has 15 residues. The CDR3 sequence: CASSSNTDTYYGYTF. As DNA, the CDR3 is TGTGCCAGCAGTTCAAATACAGACACCTACTATGGCTACACCTTC.

The rearrangement links TRBV19 to TRBJ2-2, with D uncertain. Trimming pared 10 bases from V and 2 bases from J, leaving 17 bases between. The germline V gene encodes CDR1 LNHDA and CDR2 SQIVND (reference sequence). The CDR3 totals 15 residues. CDR3 coding DNA: TGTGCCACCGAAAGAGGCTACACAAACACCGGGGAGCTGTTTTTT. Translating it yields CATERGYTNTGELFF. The full variable domain, with the rest looked up from reference TRBV19 and TRBJ2-2, is DGGITQSPKYLFRKEGQNVTLSCEQNLNHDAMYWYRQDPGQGLRLIYYSQIVNDFQKGDIAEGYSVSREKKESFPLTVTSAQKNPTAFYLCATERGYTNTGELFFGEGSRLTVL.

This chain joins TRBV27 and TRBJ2-1, with D unclear. The ends were cut back, 6 bases at V and 0 bases at J, with 12 bases in the middle. Germline-derived CDR1 and CDR2 are MNHEY and SMNVEV (reference sequence). The CDR3 is 15 residues long. CDR3 sequence: CASSSDTSSYNEQFF. CDR3 DNA: TGTGCCAGCAGCAGCGACACGAGCTCCTACAATGAGCAGTTCTTC.

V gene TRBV27 combines with J gene TRBJ1-1; D unresolved. Germline V gives CDR1 MNHEY, CDR2 SMNVEV (reference sequence). The CDR3 runs to 14 residues. The V end was cut by 6 bases, the J end by 0 bases, with 11 bases between. In nucleotides, the CDR3 is TGTGCCAGCAGGCCGGACGGAATGAACACTGAAGCTTTCTTT. Amino acids: CASRPDGMNTEAFF.

The V and J genes are TRBV3-1 (or the pseudogene TRBV3-2) and TRBJ2-1; a weak D match, TRBD2 (6 bases). V gave up 5 bases and J gave up 8 bases, with 19 bases separating them. The CDR3 extends over 15 amino acids. Germline CDR1 reads LGHDT; CDR2 reads YNNKEL (reference sequence). The CDR3 DNA reads TGTGCCAGCAGCGTCCGGACTAACACCTGGGATGAGCAGTTCTTC. Translating gives CASSVRTNTWDEQFF.

The chain has TRBV11-2 and TRBJ2-2; TRBD2 matches at 9 bases. V lost 4 bases and J lost 8; bases outside the gene matches: 8. The germline V gene encodes CDR1 SGHAT and CDR2 FQNNGV. This CDR3 comprises 15 residues. The CDR3 protein is CASSSISGRGGELFF. DNA of the CDR3: TGTGCCAGCAGCTCGATTAGCGGGAGAGGAGGGGAGCTGTTTTTT.

V gene TRBV6-2 or TRBV6-3 combines with J gene TRBJ1-3; D is ambiguous. Trimming shortened V by 0 bases and J by 0 bases, and 9 bases separated the two germline ends. Germline V gives CDR1 MNHEY, CDR2 SVGEGT. The CDR3 extends over 16 amino acids. The CDR3 is CASSYSEPHSGNTIYF. The CDR3 DNA follows: TGTGCCAGCAGTTACTCGGAACCTCACTCTGGAAACACCATATATTTT.

This clone has a handful of counts. The genes are TRBV10-3 and TRBJ2-7, with TRBD1 identical over 10 bases. The CDR3 has 14 amino acids. The germline V gene has CDR1 ENHRY and CDR2 SYGVKD. V trimming: 7 bases; J trimming: 5 bases; junction bases outside the gene matches: 8. DNA of the CDR3: TGTGCCATCACGGCGGGACAGGGGTACGACGAGCAGTACTTC. Translated: CAITAGQGYDEQYF.

This clone showed up just a few times. The chain recombines TRBV18 with TRBJ1-4, with 9 positions matching TRBD1. With 3 bases clipped from V and 6 bases from J, the junction kept 8 bases outside the gene matches. This CDR3 has 16 amino acids. CDR1 is KGHSH, CDR2 LQKENI, per germline. For the CDR3, the DNA is TGTGCCAGCTCACCCTCTGTTGGGACAGGGCATGAAAAACTGTTTTTT. It translates to CASSPSVGTGHEKLFF. Full variable domain (rest looked up from reference TRBV18 and TRBJ1-4): NAGVMQNPRHLVRRRGQEARLRCSPMKGHSHVYWYRQLPEEGLKFMVYLQKENIIDESGMPKERFSAEFPKEGPSILRIQQVVRGDSAAYFCASSPSVGTGHEKLFFGSGTQLSVL.

For the CDR3, the DNA is TGTGCCAGCAGCCAAGGTGGGGGCGGGTTGTCCCAGCATTTT. Translation gives CASSQGGGGLSQHF. This sequence joins TRBV7-8 and TRBJ1-5, with D perhaps matching TRBD1 (6 bases). Germline loops: CDR1 SGHVS, CDR2 FQNEAQ. Trimming shortened V by 5 bases and J by 11 bases, and 19 bases separated the two germline ends. CDR3 length: 14 amino acids.

J is TRBJ2-1 and V is TRBV7-2; TRBD2 agrees at 14 bases. The germline CDR1 and CDR2 sequences are SGHTA and FQGNSA. V lost 5 bases to trimming and J lost 5 bases; unmatched junction nucleotides: 5. The CDR3 length is 16 residues. The CDR3 reads CASSLGTSGGHNEQFF. In DNA, the CDR3 is TGTGCCAGCAGCCTAGGGACTAGCGGGGGCCACAATGAGCAGTTCTTC.

V gene TRBV3-1 (or the pseudogene TRBV3-2) combines with J gene TRBJ2-1; 9 positions agree with TRBD1. Germline trimming cut 5 bases from V and 6 bases from J; bases unmatched to any gene: 8. This CDR3 is built from 15 residues. Per germline, CDR1 LGHDT and CDR2 YNNKEL (reference sequence). CDR3 loop: CASSFGQGFLNEQFF. The CDR3 region has the DNA TGTGCCAGCAGCTTCGGACAGGGGTTTCTCAATGAGCAGTTCTTC.